The next 26 T cell receptor beta chains were all read from a single sample in a study of T cell repertoires in cytomegalovirus infection. TCRdb re-called the reads with MiXCR, one entry per CDR3 protein. The repertoire has some 680,000 distinct CDR3 sequences, 35% to 40% of them found once; the top ten carry 2.5% to 3.5%. The sequenced material came from PBMCs. Receptors originate from a human donor in good health (CMV status not recorded). Some clones in this sample may be carry-over from other donors' samples.

Of note for this clonotype: Just one base apart from a much larger clone, this may be a read error. The rearrangement links TRBV28 to TRBJ2-2; 9 bases map to TRBD2. After removal of 3 bases from V and 0 bases from J, the junction contained 11 bases not matched to a gene. Germline V CDR1 and CDR2: MDHEN, SYDVKM. The CDR3 runs 19 residues. Here the CDR3 DNA reads TGTGCCAGCAGTTTCGCCGGGATTAGCGGGGGAGCGAACACCGGGGAGCTGTTTTTT. Protein: CASSFAGISGGANTGELFF.

This clonotype was seen a handful of times. The rearrangement uses TRBV25-1 and TRBJ1-6, with D tentatively TRBD1 (5 bases). The CDR3 is 16 amino acids. With 4 bases removed from V and 0 bases from J, the gap between germline ends came to 10 bases. CDR1 is MGHDK, CDR2 SYGVNS, per germline. The CDR3 protein is CASSGGTSSYNSPLHF. CDR3 sequence (DNA): TGTGCCAGCAGTGGGGGGACCAGCTCCTATAATTCACCCCTCCACTTT.

The V and J genes are TRBV6-8 and TRBJ1-1; no clear D gene. Germline assignment: CDR1 MNHGY and CDR2 SAAAGT. Trimming left V 8 bases short and J 5 bases short, with 9 bases between. The CDR3 runs 11 residues. The CDR3 protein is CASGRETEAFF. The DNA for the CDR3 is TGTGCCAGCGGGAGGGAGACTGAAGCTTTCTTT.

V usage is TRBV7-2 and J usage is TRBJ2-7; 14 bases line up with TRBD2. This CDR3 has 15 residues. Trimming took 6 bases from V and 7 from J; bases not matched to a gene: 8. Germline CDR1 reads SGHTA; CDR2 reads FQGNSA. CDR3 DNA sequence: TGTGCCAGCAGGGGGACTAGCGGGAGTTTGGGAGAGCAGTACTTC. Its protein product is CASRGTSGSLGEQYF.

This chain joins TRBV6-2 or TRBV6-3 and TRBJ2-3; D may be TRBD2 (5 bases). Between the trimmed V and J ends, which lost 0 bases and 10 bases, there was a span of 14 bases. Germline V gene data show CDR1 as MNHEY and CDR2 as SVGEGT. The CDR3 spans 14 residues. The CDR3 protein is CASSYSSAPSAQYF. The CDR3 region has the DNA TGTGCCAGCAGTTACTCTAGCGCTCCCTCTGCGCAGTATTTT.

This clonotype has more than one count but fewer than ten. This chain connects TRBV4-2 to TRBJ2-7; 8 bases line up with TRBD2. The junction had 4 bases not matched to a gene; V was cut back by 0 bases and J by 0 bases. The CDR3 is 16 residues long. CDR1 LGHNA and CDR2 YNFKEQ come from the germline V gene. The CDR3 DNA reads as TGTGCCAGCAGCCAAGATCAGCGGGAGTTCTCCTACGAGCAGTACTTC. Translating gives CASSQDQREFSYEQYF.

The V call is TRBV5-1, the J call TRBJ1-6; D perhaps matches TRBD1 (5 bases). This CDR3 region has 15 residues. CDR1 is SGHRS, CDR2 YFSETQ, per germline. V shed 2 bases and J shed 9 bases, with 15 bases lying between them. The CDR3 loop is CASSFARDRSSPLHF. The CDR3 coding sequence is TGCGCCAGCAGCTTCGCCAGGGACCGATCTTCACCCCTCCACTTT.

The V gene is TRBV12-3 or TRBV12-4, the J gene TRBJ1-2; D remains unclear. V lost 5 bases and J lost 2, with 15 bases in between. The CDR3 is 15 amino acids. This CDR3 reads CASSTTPAANYGYTF. The DNA of the CDR3 is TGTGCCAGCAGTACTACTCCGGCGGCGAACTATGGCTACACCTTC.

The J gene is TRBJ2-2, the V gene TRBV28; D is possibly TRBD2 (6 bases). This CDR3 has 15 amino acids. Trimming removed 1 base from V and 3 bases from J, with 9 bases in between. CDR1 and CDR2 (germline): MDHEN, SYDVKM. The CDR3 DNA reads TGTGCCAGCAGTTTATACCCGGGGGACACCGGGGAGCTGTTTTTT. Amino acids: CASSLYPGDTGELFF. The full variable domain, rest sourced from reference TRBV28 and TRBJ2-2, is DVKVTQSSRYLVKRTGEKVFLECVQDMDHENMFWYRQDPGLGLRLIYFSYDVKMKEKGDIPEGYSVSREKKERFSLILESASTNQTSMYLCASSLYPGDTGELFFGEGSRLTVL.

The chain joins TRBV7-2 to TRBJ1-2; D remains ambiguous. V was clipped by 4 bases and J by 9 bases, with 15 bases between them. This CDR3 region has 13 residues. Germline-derived CDR1 and CDR2 are SGHTA and FQGNSA. Written as DNA, the CDR3 is TGTGCCAGCAGCTCAGTGGATCTCGGTCGCTACACCTTC. This sequence encodes CASSSVDLGRYTF.

In this sample, this clonotype turned up many times. Here the CDR3 reads CASSIAGIITEAFF. The CDR3 DNA sequence: TGTGCCAGCAGTATCGCCGGAATCATCACTGAAGCTTTCTTT. The chain has TRBV28 and TRBJ1-1; unclear D gene. Trimming took off 5 bases at V and 4 bases at J, with 14 bases between the two ends. The CDR3 length is 14 residues. Germline-derived CDR1 and CDR2 are MDHEN and SYDVKM.

This clonotype appeared a few times. The chain recombines TRBV12-3 or TRBV12-4 with TRBJ2-1; D remains unclear. V was shortened by 7 bases and J by 6 bases, with 13 bases between the two germline ends. CDR3 length: 13 residues. CDR3 residues: CASKLQTFNEQFF. The DNA of the CDR3 is TGTGCCAGCAAGCTACAGACCTTCAATGAGCAGTTCTTC.

This clonotype came up a few times. The chain uses TRBV5-1 and TRBJ2-1; 16 bases are shared with TRBD2. The V gene's germline CDR1 is SGHRS and CDR2 YFSETQ. Unmatched junction bases numbered 8, after V lost 5 bases and J lost 6 bases. The CDR3 contains 17 residues. Here the CDR3 DNA reads TGCGCCAGCAGAACGGGACTAGCGGGGGGGAGGGGCAATGAGCAGTTCTTC. Amino acids: CASRTGLAGGRGNEQFF.

The chain uses TRBV2 and TRBJ1-1; TRBD1 matches 8 bases. The V and J ends lost 3 bases and 0 bases, in that order; junction bases with no gene match: 3. CDR1 and CDR2 (germline): SNHLY, FYNNEI. This CDR3 is 15 amino acids long. The CDR3 loop reads CASSDDRGLNTEAFF. CDR3 nucleotide sequence: TGTGCCAGCAGTGATGACAGGGGTCTGAACACTGAAGCTTTCTTT.

CDR3 bases: TGCAGCGTTGACGGCGGGAACACCGGGGAGCTGTTTTTT. It yields the protein CSVDGGNTGELFF. The chain joins TRBV29-1 to TRBJ2-2; D gene uncertain. The CDR3 length is 13 residues. Germline lookup yields CDR1 SQVTM and CDR2 ANQGSEA. Trimming took off 3 bases at V and 1 base at J, with 6 bases between the two ends.

The J gene is TRBJ1-5, the V gene TRBV28; TRBD1 matches 8 bases. V was pared by 7 bases and J by 6 bases, with 5 bases of the junction left unmatched. Per germline, CDR1 MDHEN and CDR2 SYDVKM. This CDR3 region has 13 residues. CDR3 sequence (DNA): TGTGCCAGCAAGGACAGGGTCTTTCAGCCCCAGCATTTT. Translating it yields CASKDRVFQPQHF.

The genes are TRBV7-2 and TRBJ2-3, with TRBD1 matching 9 bases. The CDR3 is 15 residues long. Trimming at V came to 5 bases and at J to 2 bases, leaving 5 bases not matched to a gene. Germline V gene sequence: CDR1 SGHTA, CDR2 FQGNSA. CDR3 sequence (DNA): TGTGCCAGCAGCCGGGACAGGGACACCACAGATACGCAGTATTTT. Translating gives CASSRDRDTTDTQYF.

This clonotype was counted between two and nine times. The chain links TRBV6-1 to TRBJ1-5; 9 nucleotides align to TRBD1. The CDR3 extends over 17 amino acids. Germline V gene data show CDR1 as MNHNS and CDR2 as SASEGT. V shed 5 bases and J 1 base; nucleotides not matched to a gene: 9. The CDR3 loop is CASSFRTGGGSNQPQHF. CDR3 sequence (DNA): TGTGCCAGCAGTTTCCGAACAGGGGGCGGGAGCAATCAGCCCCAGCATTTT.

V and J are TRBV30 and TRBJ1-5; D is ambiguous. Germline CDR1 GTSNPN, CDR2 SVGIG (reference sequence). Trimming left V 1 base short and J 6 bases short, with 19 bases between. The CDR3 totals 16 residues. The CDR3 region has the DNA TGTGCCTGGAGTGCAGCTGGTGGCACTCGAAGTCAGCCCCAGCATTTT. Protein sequence: CAWSAAGGTRSQPQHF.

V and J are TRBV4-2 and TRBJ1-2, with unresolved D. This CDR3 has 16 residues. CDR1 LGHNA and CDR2 YNFKEQ come from the germline V gene. V was clipped by 0 bases and J by 0 bases, with 11 bases between them. The CDR3 loop reads CASSQDQAAANYGYTF. The CDR3, as DNA: TGTGCCAGCAGCCAAGATCAGGCAGCAGCTAACTATGGCTACACCTTC.

This rearrangement joins TRBV28 to TRBJ2-7; the match to TRBD1 covers 9 bases. The CDR3 is 15 residues long. Germline V gene lookup returns CDR1 MDHEN and CDR2 SYDVKM. In DNA, the CDR3 is TGTGTTTCGGGATTGGGGACAGGGCGATCCTACGAGCAGTACTTC. It is translated as CVSGLGTGRSYEQYF.

This clonotype was seen more than once but under ten times. The chain joins TRBV28 to TRBJ2-2; 10 bases fit TRBD2. Trimming cost V 5 bases and J 0 bases; bases outside gene matches: 3. The CDR3 covers 16 residues. Looked up from germline, CDR1 is MDHEN and CDR2 is SYDVKM. Here the CDR3 DNA reads TGTGCCAGCAGTCCTAGCGGGGGTTCGAACACCGGGGAGCTGTTTTTT. Translating it yields CASSPSGGSNTGELFF.

The chain joins TRBV20-1 to TRBJ1-2, with D possibly TRBD1 on 6 matching bases. Germline values: CDR1 DFQATT, CDR2 SNEGSKA (reference sequence). The CDR3 contains 13 residues. V lost 6 bases and J lost 9, with 20 bases in between. CDR3 bases: TGCAGTGCAAAGCGGGGGGCCGAGATGCGCTACACCTTC. Translation: CSAKRGAEMRYTF.

The chain has TRBV12-5 and TRBJ1-2; maybe TRBD1 (6 bases). V lost 6 bases and J lost 0, with 14 bases in between. The CDR3 covers 15 residues. Germline V gene sequence: CDR1 LGHNT, CDR2 FRNRAP. CDR3 in DNA: TGTGCTAGTGGGTCCGGACAGTCCTCTAACTATGGCTACACCTTC. Protein: CASGSGQSSNYGYTF.

This clonotype has a handful of counts. V and J are TRBV7-9 and TRBJ2-6; D ambiguous. Germline V gene data show CDR1 as SEHNR and CDR2 as FQNEAQ (reference sequence). The CDR3 sequence is 15 residues long. Trimming removed 1 base at V and 2 bases at J, with 6 bases between. The CDR3: CASSLEWAGANVLTF. In DNA form, the CDR3 reads TGTGCCAGCAGCTTAGAGTGGGCTGGGGCCAACGTCCTGACTTTC.

The gene calls are TRBV27 and TRBJ2-7; 7 positions agree with TRBD2. Unmatched junction bases numbered 5, after V lost 1 base and J lost 2 bases. This CDR3 comprises 15 residues. Germline CDR1 is MNHEY and CDR2 is SMNVEV (reference sequence). DNA of the CDR3: TGTGCCAGCAGTTTATGGGGCGGGGGACCCTACGAGCAGTACTTC. The encoded protein is CASSLWGGGPYEQYF.